These T cell receptor beta chains were read from a single sample in a study of shared clonotypes between healthy human individuals. Repertoires were generated with immunoSEQ multiplex PCR, while TCRdb's copy carries only in-frame clones and drops some. The repertoire holds about 980,000 clones, with 76% as singletons. Sequences were obtained from memory CD4+ T cells sorted from blood. These receptors all stem from a young man in good health. Both conserved end residues are part of each CDR3. Fields, in order: J gene, V gene, D gene, clone size, CDR3 DNA, CDR3 protein. The D gene is left open where the match is weak. The size entry is marked missing in some rows and otherwise reads once, few, many or a size class.

j_gene: TRBJ2-7; v_gene: TRBV7-2; d_gene: TRBD1; abundance: NA; CDR3nt: TGTGCCAGCAGCCCCTCCGGGACAGCATCCCTCGAGCAGTACTTC; CDR3aa: CASSPSGTASLEQYF
j_gene: TRBJ1-4; v_gene: TRBV5-1; d_gene: TRBD1; abundance: NA; CDR3nt: TGCGCCAGCAGCTCCGGGACAGGGCCATCAACTAATGAAAAACTGTTTTTT; CDR3aa: CASSSGTGPSTNEKLFF
j_gene: TRBJ2-7; v_gene: TRBV10-3; d_gene: NA; abundance: NA; CDR3nt: TGTGCCATCAGTGATGTCGTAAAGACAGAACAGTACTTC; CDR3aa: CAISDVVKTEQYF
j_gene: TRBJ2-3; v_gene: TRBV9; d_gene: TRBD2; abundance: NA; CDR3nt: TGTGCCAGCAGCCTGGGACTAGCGGGAGGGACAGATACGCAGTATTTT; CDR3aa: CASSLGLAGGTDTQYF
j_gene: TRBJ2-1; v_gene: TRBV19; d_gene: NA; abundance: NA; CDR3nt: TGTGCCAGTAGCAAACTTCTTGGACTAAACAATGAGCAGTTCTTC; CDR3aa: CASSKLLGLNNEQFF
j_gene: TRBJ1-2; v_gene: TRBV10-3; d_gene: NA; abundance: few; CDR3nt: TGTGCCATCAGTGTGGTGGAGAACTATGGCTACACCTTC; CDR3aa: CAISVVENYGYTF
j_gene: TRBJ2-7; v_gene: TRBV1; d_gene: NA; abundance: few; CDR3nt: TGCACCAGCAGCCATAACAGACCGTCCTCCTACGAGCAGTACTTC; CDR3aa: CTSSHNRPSSYEQYF
j_gene: TRBJ2-3; v_gene: TRBV12-5; d_gene: NA; abundance: NA; CDR3nt: TGTGCTAGTGGTCTTGGGGATGCAGATACGCAGTATTTT; CDR3aa: CASGLGDADTQYF
j_gene: TRBJ2-1; v_gene: TRBV7-2; d_gene: NA; abundance: NA; CDR3nt: TGTGCCAGCAGGCTAGGGGGGGGCAACTACAATGAGCAGTTCTTC; CDR3aa: CASRLGGGNYNEQFF
j_gene: TRBJ2-3; v_gene: TRBV11-2; d_gene: NA; abundance: NA; CDR3nt: TGTGCCAGCAGCTTGACGGTTGGGAATACGCAGTATTTT; CDR3aa: CASSLTVGNTQYF
j_gene: TRBJ2-7; v_gene: TRBV6-5; d_gene: NA; abundance: NA; CDR3nt: TGTGCCAGCAGCCCCGATATCTCCCCTTACGAGCAGTACTTC; CDR3aa: CASSPDISPYEQYF
j_gene: TRBJ2-4; v_gene: TRBV25-1; d_gene: NA; abundance: few; CDR3nt: TGTGCCAGCAGTGAAGCGGGGCTGAAAAACATTCAGTACTTC; CDR3aa: CASSEAGLKNIQYF
j_gene: TRBJ1-5; v_gene: TRBV6-5; d_gene: TRBD1; abundance: NA; CDR3nt: TGTGCCAGCAGTTACAGGGGACAGGGTCAGCCCCAGCATTTT; CDR3aa: CASSYRGQGQPQHF
j_gene: TRBJ2-5; v_gene: TRBV4-1; d_gene: NA; abundance: NA; CDR3nt: TGCGCCAGCAGCCAAAGTGGGTTCGCGGAGACCCAGTACTTC; CDR3aa: CASSQSGFAETQYF
j_gene: TRBJ2-1; v_gene: TRBV5-4; d_gene: NA; abundance: NA; CDR3nt: TGTGCCAGCAGCTACCTTGGCTACAATGAGCAGTTCTTC; CDR3aa: CASSYLGYNEQFF
j_gene: TRBJ1-3; v_gene: TRBV30; d_gene: NA; abundance: NA; CDR3nt: TGTGCCTGGTCCCGACCTGCCCAAAACAGGGCCCCCACTGGAAACACCATATATTTT; CDR3aa: CAWSRPAQNRAPTGNTIYF
j_gene: TRBJ2-1; v_gene: TRBV29-1; d_gene: NA; abundance: once; CDR3nt: TGCAGCGGCGACCTCGGGTCCCAAGCCTACAATGAGCAGTTCTTC; CDR3aa: CSGDLGSQAYNEQFF
j_gene: TRBJ2-6; v_gene: TRBV28; d_gene: NA; abundance: once; CDR3nt: TGTGCCAGCAGCCTCCAAGCGGCTGGGGCCAACGTCCTGACTTTC; CDR3aa: CASSLQAAGANVLTF
j_gene: TRBJ2-2; v_gene: TRBV6-7; d_gene: NA; abundance: few; CDR3nt: TGTGCCAGCAGTAGGGGCGGGGAGCTGTTTTTT; CDR3aa: CASSRGGELFF
j_gene: TRBJ1-4; v_gene: TRBV7-2; d_gene: NA; abundance: NA; CDR3nt: TGTGCCAGCAGCTTAGCGCAGAGTGGGAATGAAAAACTGTTTTTT; CDR3aa: CASSLAQSGNEKLFF
j_gene: TRBJ2-1; v_gene: TRBV7-9; d_gene: TRBD1; abundance: once; CDR3nt: TGTGCCAGCAGCCCCGGACAGGGCATTCACAATGAGCAGTTCTTC; CDR3aa: CASSPGQGIHNEQFF
j_gene: TRBJ2-1; v_gene: TRBV30; d_gene: NA; abundance: NA; CDR3nt: TGTGCCTGGAGCAGTCTGGGCGCGGGACAGCAGTTCTTC; CDR3aa: CAWSSLGAGQQFF
j_gene: TRBJ2-5; v_gene: TRBV7-2; d_gene: TRBD2; abundance: NA; CDR3nt: TGTGCCAGCAGTTCAACCGGGACTAGCGGGGGCAAAGAGACCCAGTACTTC; CDR3aa: CASSSTGTSGGKETQYF
j_gene: TRBJ2-7; v_gene: TRBV5-4; d_gene: NA; abundance: NA; CDR3nt: TGTGCCAGCAGCTTGGGCGCTTTTGAGGGATCGCAGTACTTC; CDR3aa: CASSLGAFEGSQYF
j_gene: TRBJ2-1; v_gene: TRBV7-3; d_gene: TRBD2; abundance: NA; CDR3nt: TGTGCCAGCAGCTTAAGGGGACTAGCGGGGGTAAATGAGCAGTTCTTC; CDR3aa: CASSLRGLAGVNEQFF
j_gene: TRBJ1-5; v_gene: TRBV2; d_gene: NA; abundance: NA; CDR3nt: TGTGCCAGCAGTGAAGAGGTCGGGGACCTATATAGCAATCAGCCCCAGCATTTT; CDR3aa: CASSEEVGDLYSNQPQHF
j_gene: TRBJ1-6; v_gene: TRBV27; d_gene: NA; abundance: NA; CDR3nt: TGTGCCAGCAGTCCAGGGGTGGGTAATTCACCCCTCCACTTT; CDR3aa: CASSPGVGNSPLHF
j_gene: TRBJ2-7; v_gene: TRBV5-1; d_gene: NA; abundance: NA; CDR3nt: TGCGCCAGCTCCTCGGGACCACTGAGCTCCTACGAGCAGTACTTC; CDR3aa: CASSSGPLSSYEQYF
j_gene: TRBJ2-3; v_gene: TRBV5-4; d_gene: NA; abundance: NA; CDR3nt: TGTGCCAGCAGCTTGCCTGGGCCAGATACGCAGTATTTT; CDR3aa: CASSLPGPDTQYF
j_gene: TRBJ2-2; v_gene: TRBV6-5; d_gene: NA; abundance: once; CDR3nt: TGTGCCAGCAGTTACTCAATACAGAACACCGGGGAGCTGTTTTTT; CDR3aa: CASSYSIQNTGELFF
j_gene: TRBJ2-3; v_gene: TRBV18; d_gene: NA; abundance: NA; CDR3nt: TGTGCCAGCTCACTGGTCTCTTACACAGATACGCAGTATTTT; CDR3aa: CASSLVSYTDTQYF
j_gene: TRBJ2-7; v_gene: TRBV10-1; d_gene: NA; abundance: few; CDR3nt: TGCGCCAGCAGCCAGGCGGCCTCTTACGAGCAGTACTTC; CDR3aa: CASSQAASYEQYF
j_gene: TRBJ1-5; v_gene: TRBV6-1; d_gene: NA; abundance: NA; CDR3nt: TGTGCCAGCAGTGAAGCGCGAAGCAATCAGCCCCAGCATTTT; CDR3aa: CASSEARSNQPQHF
j_gene: TRBJ2-2; v_gene: TRBV30; d_gene: NA; abundance: NA; CDR3nt: TGTGCCTGGAGTCCAGCTAGGGAGCTGTTTTTT; CDR3aa: CAWSPARELFF
j_gene: TRBJ2-7; v_gene: TRBV5-4; d_gene: TRBD1; abundance: NA; CDR3nt: TGTGCCAGCAGCCGTCCCGGGACAGGGGGCGGTAGCTACGAGCAGTACTTC; CDR3aa: CASSRPGTGGGSYEQYF
j_gene: TRBJ2-7; v_gene: TRBV11-3; d_gene: NA; abundance: NA; CDR3nt: TGTGCCAGCAGCCGGGACGGCGAGCAGTACTTC; CDR3aa: CASSRDGEQYF
j_gene: TRBJ1-3; v_gene: TRBV12-5; d_gene: NA; abundance: NA; CDR3nt: TGTGCTAGTGGTCCGTCCTCTGGAAACACCATATATTTT; CDR3aa: CASGPSSGNTIYF
j_gene: TRBJ1-2; v_gene: TRBV19; d_gene: TRBD1; abundance: NA; CDR3nt: TGTGCCAGTAGTACTACAGGGGATACTAACTATGGCTACACCTTC; CDR3aa: CASSTTGDTNYGYTF
j_gene: TRBJ2-3; v_gene: TRBV9; d_gene: TRBD1; abundance: NA; CDR3nt: TGTGCCAGCAGCCCGGTATCGGGACAGGGGGCAACAGATACGCAGTATTTT; CDR3aa: CASSPVSGQGATDTQYF
j_gene: TRBJ2-2; v_gene: TRBV2; d_gene: TRBD2; abundance: NA; CDR3nt: TGTGCCAGCAGCCCCCAGCGGGGGGCTACCGGGGAGCTGTTTTTT; CDR3aa: CASSPQRGATGELFF
j_gene: TRBJ2-3; v_gene: TRBV7-2; d_gene: TRBD2; abundance: NA; CDR3nt: TGTGCCAGCAGCCTCCGGCGGGGGGGGCCGGCAGATACGCAGTATTTT; CDR3aa: CASSLRRGGPADTQYF
j_gene: TRBJ2-3; v_gene: TRBV7-6; d_gene: TRBD2; abundance: few; CDR3nt: TGTGCCAGCAGCCTAGATGCGGGGGGGAGCACAGATACGCAGTATTTT; CDR3aa: CASSLDAGGSTDTQYF
j_gene: TRBJ2-3; v_gene: TRBV10-3; d_gene: TRBD1; abundance: NA; CDR3nt: TGTGCCATCAGCCAGGGACAGGGGAAGGTTGGAGATACGCAGTATTTT; CDR3aa: CAISQGQGKVGDTQYF
j_gene: TRBJ1-4; v_gene: TRBV12-1; d_gene: NA; abundance: NA; CDR3nt: TGTGCCAGCAGCCCGGGTCGCAGAAAACTGTTTTTT; CDR3aa: CASSPGRRKLFF
j_gene: TRBJ1-1; v_gene: TRBV28; d_gene: TRBD1; abundance: NA; CDR3nt: TGTGCCAGCAGACCGCCGGGACAGGGACCCACTGAAGCTTTCTTT; CDR3aa: CASRPPGQGPTEAFF
j_gene: TRBJ2-7; v_gene: TRBV2; d_gene: NA; abundance: NA; CDR3nt: TGTGCCAGCAGTGCGAGGGACGAGCAGTACTTC; CDR3aa: CASSARDEQYF
j_gene: TRBJ2-2; v_gene: TRBV2; d_gene: NA; abundance: once; CDR3nt: TGTGCCAGTAGAAATGGGGGGCACACCGGGGAGCTGTTTTTT; CDR3aa: CASRNGGHTGELFF
j_gene: TRBJ1-3; v_gene: TRBV13; d_gene: NA; abundance: NA; CDR3nt: TGTGCCAGCAGCTATACAGGATACCGTGGAAACACCATATATTTT; CDR3aa: CASSYTGYRGNTIYF
j_gene: TRBJ1-1; v_gene: TRBV7-9; d_gene: NA; abundance: once; CDR3nt: TGTGCCAGCAGCTTATCGTCATCGGTATCGAAAGCTTTCTTT; CDR3aa: CASSLSSSVSKAFF
j_gene: TRBJ1-2; v_gene: TRBV4-1; d_gene: NA; abundance: NA; CDR3nt: TGCGCCAGCAGCCAAGTTCCTGACGCGCGGGGATATGGCTACACCTTC; CDR3aa: CASSQVPDARGYGYTF
j_gene: TRBJ2-3; v_gene: TRBV7-2; d_gene: NA; abundance: NA; CDR3nt: TGTGCCAGCAGCTTAGACGCAGCAAGCACAGATACGCAGTATTTT; CDR3aa: CASSLDAASTDTQYF
j_gene: TRBJ2-1; v_gene: TRBV29-1; d_gene: TRBD2; abundance: NA; CDR3nt: TGCAGCGTTGCGACGGCTAGCGGGAGCGGATACAATGAGCAGTTCTTC; CDR3aa: CSVATASGSGYNEQFF